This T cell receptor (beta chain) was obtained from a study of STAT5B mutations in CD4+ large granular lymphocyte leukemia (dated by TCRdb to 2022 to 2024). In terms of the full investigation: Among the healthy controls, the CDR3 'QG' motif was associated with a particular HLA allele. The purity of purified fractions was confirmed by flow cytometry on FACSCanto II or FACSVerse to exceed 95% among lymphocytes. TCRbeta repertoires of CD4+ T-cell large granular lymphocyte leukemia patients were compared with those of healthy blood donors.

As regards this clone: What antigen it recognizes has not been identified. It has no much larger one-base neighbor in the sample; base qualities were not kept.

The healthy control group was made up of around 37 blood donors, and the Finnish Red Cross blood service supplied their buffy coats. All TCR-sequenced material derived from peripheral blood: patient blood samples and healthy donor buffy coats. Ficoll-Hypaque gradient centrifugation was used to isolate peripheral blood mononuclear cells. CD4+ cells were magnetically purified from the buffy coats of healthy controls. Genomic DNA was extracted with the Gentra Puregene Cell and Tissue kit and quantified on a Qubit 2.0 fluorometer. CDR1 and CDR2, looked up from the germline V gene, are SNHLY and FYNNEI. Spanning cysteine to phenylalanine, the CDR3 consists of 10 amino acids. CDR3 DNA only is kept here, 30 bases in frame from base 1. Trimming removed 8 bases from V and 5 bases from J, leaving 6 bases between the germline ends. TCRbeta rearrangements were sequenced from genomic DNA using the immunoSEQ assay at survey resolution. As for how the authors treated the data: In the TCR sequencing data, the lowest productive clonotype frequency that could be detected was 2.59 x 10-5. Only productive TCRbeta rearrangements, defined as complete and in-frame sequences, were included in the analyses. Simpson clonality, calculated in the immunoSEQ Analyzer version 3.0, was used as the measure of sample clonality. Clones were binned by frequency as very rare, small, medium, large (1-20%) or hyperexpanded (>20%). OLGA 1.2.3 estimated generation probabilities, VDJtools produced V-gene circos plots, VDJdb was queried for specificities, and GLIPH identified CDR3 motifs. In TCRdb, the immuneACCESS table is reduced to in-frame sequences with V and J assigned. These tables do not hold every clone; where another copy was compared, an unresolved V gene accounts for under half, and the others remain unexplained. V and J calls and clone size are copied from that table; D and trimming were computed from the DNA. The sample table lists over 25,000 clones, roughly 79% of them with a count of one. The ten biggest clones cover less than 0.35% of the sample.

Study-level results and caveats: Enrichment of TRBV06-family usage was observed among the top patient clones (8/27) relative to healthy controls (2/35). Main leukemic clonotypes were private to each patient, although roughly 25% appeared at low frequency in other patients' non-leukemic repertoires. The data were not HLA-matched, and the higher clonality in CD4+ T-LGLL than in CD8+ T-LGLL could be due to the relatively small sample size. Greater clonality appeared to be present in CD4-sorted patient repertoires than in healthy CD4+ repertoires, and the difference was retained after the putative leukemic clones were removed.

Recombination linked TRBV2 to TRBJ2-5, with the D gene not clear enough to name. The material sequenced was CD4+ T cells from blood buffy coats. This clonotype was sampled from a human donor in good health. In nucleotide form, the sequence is TGTGCCAGCGGCGCCGAGACCCAGTACTTC. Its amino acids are CASGAETQYF.